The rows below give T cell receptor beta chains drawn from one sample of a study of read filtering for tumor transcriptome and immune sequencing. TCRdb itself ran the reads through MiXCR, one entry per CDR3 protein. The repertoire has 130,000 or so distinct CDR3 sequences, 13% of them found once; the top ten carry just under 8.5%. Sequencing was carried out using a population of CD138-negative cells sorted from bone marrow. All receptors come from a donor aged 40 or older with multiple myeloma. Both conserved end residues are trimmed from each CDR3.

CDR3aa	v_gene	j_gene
ASTEVGQPQH	TRBV19	TRBJ1-5
ATTGTSQANTGELF	TRBV6-6	TRBJ2-2
ASTRQGVTYEQY	TRBV2	TRBJ2-7
ASSQQGGGQTQY	TRBV4-1	TRBJ2-5
ASSLGLSIPYNEQF	TRBV11-2	TRBJ2-1
ATSMVAGGFTGELF	TRBV15	TRBJ2-2
ASSTSEGNTGELF	TRBV5-1	TRBJ2-2
ASSKNRGPSYEQY	TRBV7-3	TRBJ2-7
ASSVQGKYNEQF	TRBV19	TRBJ2-1
ATSDSGGPEAF	TRBV24-1	TRBJ1-1
ASSLSPREDSSTDTQY	TRBV7-9	TRBJ2-3
ASSPGNRGLYEQY	TRBV18	TRBJ2-7
ASSVGNPTGELF	TRBV9	TRBJ2-2
ASSQGTEAF	TRBV3-1	TRBJ1-1
SVEGARGFTDTQY	TRBV29-1	TRBJ2-3
SAQKREGHNEQF	TRBV20-1	TRBJ2-1
ASSQSESVEQF	TRBV6-2/TRBV6-3	TRBJ2-1
ASGTGLTTEAF	TRBV12-5	TRBJ1-1
ASSKGAGGPSYEQY	TRBV18	TRBJ2-7
ASSPGTTGELF	TRBV7-3	TRBJ2-2
AIKAQGAWQPQH	TRBV10-3	TRBJ1-5
ASSLALDRGYNEQF	TRBV7-3	TRBJ2-1
ASSQETFFTRDTQY	TRBV4-2	TRBJ2-3
ASSQGRAQPQH	TRBV6-1	TRBJ1-5
ASSYSSLAGVWNEQF	TRBV6-5	TRBJ2-1
ASSLASGMLNTGELF	TRBV5-1	TRBJ2-2
ASSFRGRAPNTGELF	TRBV7-2	TRBJ2-2
SAPNPGQGSGNTIY	TRBV20-1	TRBJ1-3
ASSLGWGLAAQPGGELF	TRBV27	TRBJ2-2
ASSARDSKSSGANVLT	TRBV5-1	TRBJ2-6
ASSVGDLRSYEQY	TRBV10-1	TRBJ2-7
SARDWSPVGSTDTQY	TRBV20-1	TRBJ2-3
ASRLGYGYT	TRBV12-3/TRBV12-4	TRBJ1-2
ASSLGDLAFSSYNEQF	TRBV7-9	TRBJ2-1